A single sample gave rise to the 20 T cell receptor beta chains below, sequenced in a study of blood T cell repertoires in COVID-19. Method: immunoSEQ multiplex PCR; TCRdb's copy keeps in-frame clones and lacks some. Of around 180,000 clones listed, about 80% were seen once; the top ten hold 1.5% to 1.7%. The sequencing input was peripheral blood. The source of these receptors is a human donor in a cohort sampled during active COVID-19.

As concerns this clone: Other DNA sequences within the sample encode an identical CDR3. This sequence joins TRBV10-2 and TRBJ1-2; 8 nucleotides align to TRBD1. CDR1 is WSHSY and CDR2 is SAAADI in the germline V gene. The CDR3 spans 15 residues. The V gene end was trimmed by 2 bases and the J gene end by 4 bases; junction bases not matched to a gene: 6. CDR3 nucleotide sequence: TGCGCCAGCAGTGAGGAGGGGACAGGTGTCTATGGCTACACCTTC. Translation gives CASSEEGTGVYGYTF.

The genes are TRBV5-1 and TRBJ2-7, with TRBD1 matching over 8 bases. This CDR3 has 15 amino acids. The V gene's germline CDR1 is SGHRS and CDR2 YFSETQ. J gave up 6 bases and V 4 bases, and 12 bases lay outside the gene matches. CDR3 bases: TGCGCCAGCAGCCTAGGGGACAGGCAAACGTCCGAGCAGTACTTC. Protein sequence: CASSLGDRQTSEQYF.

The rearrangement uses TRBV11-2 and TRBJ1-6, with a tentative D call TRBD1 (5 bases). Trimming removed 1 base at V and 7 bases at J, with 11 bases between. The CDR3 sequence is 15 residues long. The germline gives CDR1 SGHAT, CDR2 FQNNGV. The CDR3: CASSLAAGINSPLHF. CDR3 nucleotides: TGTGCCAGCAGCTTAGCCGCAGGGATCAATTCACCCCTCCACTTT. The variable domain in full, with the rest retrieved from reference TRBV11-2 and TRBJ1-6, is EAGVAQSPRYKIIEKRQSVAFWCNPISGHATLYWYQQILGQGPKLLIQFQNNGVVDDSQLPKDRFSAERLKGVDSTLKIQPAKLEDSAVYLCASSLAAGINSPLHFGNGTRLTVT.

The CDR3 reads CASSLLQGQPYEQYF. CDR3 in DNA: TGTGCCAGCTCACTTCTCCAGGGTCAGCCCTACGAGCAGTACTTC. The gene calls are TRBV18 and TRBJ2-7; tentative D call: TRBD1 (5 bases). CDR3 length equals 15 residues. Per the germline V gene, CDR1 is KGHSH and CDR2 is LQKENI. V dropped 4 bases and J dropped 2 bases, with 15 bases sitting between them.

This chain uses TRBV7-2 with TRBJ1-5; 10 bases agree with TRBD1. Germline values: CDR1 SGHTA, CDR2 FQGNSA. V trimming: 5 bases; J trimming: 1 base; junction bases outside the gene matches: 2. This CDR3 is 15 amino acids long. This chain's CDR3 is CASSRTGGSNQPQHF. The DNA of the CDR3 is TGTGCCAGCAGCAGGACAGGGGGAAGCAATCAGCCCCAGCATTTT.

The rearrangement uses TRBV5-4 and TRBJ2-1; possible D gene TRBD2, 6 bases. The CDR3 length is 17 residues. Germline CDR1 reads SGHNT; CDR2 reads YYREEE (reference sequence). Trimming left V 4 bases short and J 7 bases short, with 24 bases between. The CDR3 protein is CASSHTPSAAGGNEQFF. The CDR3 DNA reads TGTGCCAGCAGCCATACACCTAGCGCGGCTGGTGGGAATGAGCAGTTCTTC.

V and J are TRBV6-2 or TRBV6-3 and TRBJ1-4; 9 bases align to TRBD1. The junction had 11 bases not matched to a gene; V was cut back by 7 bases and J by 8 bases. The CDR3 is 15 amino acids. CDR1 and CDR2 (germline): MNHEY, SVGEGT. The CDR3 reads CASTPTGTGREKLFF. In nucleotides, the CDR3 is TGTGCCAGCACCCCTACCGGGACAGGGAGGGAAAAACTGTTTTTT.

The chain recombines TRBV11-2 with TRBJ1-1; D perhaps matches TRBD1 (5 bases). Germline V CDR1 and CDR2: SGHAT, FQNNGV. CDR3 size: 14 residues. The V end lost 5 bases, the J end lost 3 bases, and 13 bases lay between the germline ends. CDR3 amino acids: CASSPRGGDTEAFF. The CDR3 DNA reads as TGTGCCAGCAGCCCCCGGGGGGGGGACACTGAAGCTTTCTTT.

This rearrangement joins TRBV5-5 to TRBJ2-2; a possible D gene is TRBD1 (6 bases). V was pared by 4 bases and J by 6 bases, with 10 bases between. CDR3 length: 13 amino acids. CDR1 and CDR2 (germline): SGHKS, YYEKEE (reference sequence). Written as DNA, the CDR3 is TGTGCCAGCAGCCGACAGGCGGCCGGGGAGCTGTTTTTT. Its protein product is CASSRQAAGELFF.

CDR3 coding DNA: TGTGCCAGTAGTACGGTCGAGGGCCAGCCCCAGCATTTT. Translation gives CASSTVEGQPQHF. This chain joins TRBV19 and TRBJ1-5, with D unresolved. The V and J ends lost 4 bases and 7 bases respectively, with 11 bases between them. The CDR3 is 13 amino acids. Looked up from germline, CDR1 is LNHDA and CDR2 is SQIVND (reference sequence).

V is TRBV19 and J is TRBJ2-5; 12 positions agree with TRBD1. V shed 6 bases, J shed 4 bases, and the junction held 6 bases outside the gene matches. This CDR3 comprises 15 residues. CDR1 is LNHDA and CDR2 is SQIVND in the germline V gene (reference sequence). In DNA form, the CDR3 reads TGTGCCAGTAGGGGACAGGGGGCGAACCGAGAGACCCAGTACTTC. This gives the protein CASRGQGANRETQYF.

The rearrangement uses TRBV6-5 and TRBJ2-7, with 8 bases fitting TRBD1. J gave up 3 bases and V 0 bases, and 1 base lay outside the gene matches. The length of the CDR3 is 14 residues. Germline V gene lookup returns CDR1 MNHEY and CDR2 SVGAGI. This CDR3 is CASSYSQGVYEQYF. In nucleotides, the CDR3 is TGTGCCAGCAGTTACTCACAGGGGGTCTACGAGCAGTACTTC.

The CDR3 region is CATSTGGLGDTEAFF. CDR3 DNA sequence: TGTGCCACCAGCACTGGGGGACTAGGGGACACTGAAGCTTTCTTT. The chain is built from TRBV15 and TRBJ1-1, with a possible D match to TRBD1 (5 bases). The CDR3 has 15 residues. Germline values: CDR1 LNHNV, CDR2 YYDKDF (reference sequence). V was shortened by 4 bases and J by 3 bases, with 15 bases between the two germline ends.

This chain joins TRBV6-5 and TRBJ2-1, with D possibly matching TRBD2 (6 bases). V was shortened by 7 bases and J by 6 bases, with 19 bases between the two germline ends. The CDR3 totals 15 residues. The germline V gene encodes CDR1 MNHEY and CDR2 SVGAGI. The DNA for the CDR3 is TGTGCCAGCACCAACATGGGGGGATTGGGCAATGAGCAGTTCTTC. It codes for CASTNMGGLGNEQFF.

In this sample, this clone turned up once. V and J are TRBV7-9 and TRBJ1-2, with D maybe TRBD1 (6 bases). V dropped 7 bases and J dropped 4 bases, with 16 bases sitting between them. The CDR3 is made up of 14 amino acids. Germline CDR1 reads SEHNR; CDR2 reads FQNEAQ (reference sequence). The CDR3 DNA is TGTGCCAGCATCCCGGGACACTTCTTCTATGGCTACACCTTC. Translation gives CASIPGHFFYGYTF.

V is TRBV4-1 and J is TRBJ2-7; a possible D gene is TRBD1 (5 bases). The germline V gene has CDR1 MGHRA and CDR2 YSYEKL. The CDR3 spans 15 residues. Trimming took off 5 bases at V and 2 bases at J, with 16 bases between the two ends. This chain's CDR3 is CASSSRTGQAYEQYF. CDR3 DNA: TGCGCCAGCAGCTCACGGACCGGACAAGCCTACGAGCAGTACTTC.

The chain links TRBV11-3 to TRBJ1-6; TRBD1 is a possible D gene (5 bases). V lost 5 bases to trimming and J lost 7 bases, with 9 bases between them. The CDR3 loop spans 13 amino acids. Germline V CDR1 and CDR2: SGHNT, YENEEA. This CDR3 is CASSAGGNSPLHF. The CDR3 DNA reads TGTGCCAGCAGCGCCGGGGGGAATTCACCCCTCCACTTT.

The chain joins TRBV12-3 or TRBV12-4 to TRBJ1-2, with no clear D. The CDR3 extends over 13 amino acids. The V end was cut by 5 bases, the J end by 7 bases, with 14 bases between. The DNA of the CDR3 is TGTGCCAGCAGTCCGCTTGTGAGGCGTGGCTACACCTTC. It is translated as CASSPLVRRGYTF.

The chain employs TRBV19 and TRBJ2-7; unclear D gene. V lost 0 bases and J 3 bases, leaving 6 bases between the germline ends. This CDR3 has 13 amino acids. Germline V gene data show CDR1 as LNHDA and CDR2 as SQIVND (reference sequence). CDR3 nucleotides: TGTGCCAGTAGTATAGATGAGGACTACGAGCAGTACTTC. This gives the protein CASSIDEDYEQYF. Using reference TRBV19 and TRBJ2-7 for the parts outside the CDR3, the full variable domain is DGGITQSPKYLFRKEGQNVTLSCEQNLNHDAMYWYRQDPGQGLRLIYYSQIVNDFQKGDIAEGYSVSREKKESFPLTVTSAQKNPTAFYLCASSIDEDYEQYFGPGTRLTVT.

This chain uses TRBV27 with TRBJ1-2; 7 bases agree with TRBD1. V dropped 6 bases and J dropped 7; count of bases not matched to a gene: 11. This CDR3 is 14 amino acids long. The germline CDR1 and CDR2 sequences are MNHEY and SMNVEV (reference sequence). CDR3 sequence (DNA): TGTGCCAGCAGAGCCGACAGGGAGGCGGGTGGCTACACCTTC. Its translation: CASRADREAGGYTF.